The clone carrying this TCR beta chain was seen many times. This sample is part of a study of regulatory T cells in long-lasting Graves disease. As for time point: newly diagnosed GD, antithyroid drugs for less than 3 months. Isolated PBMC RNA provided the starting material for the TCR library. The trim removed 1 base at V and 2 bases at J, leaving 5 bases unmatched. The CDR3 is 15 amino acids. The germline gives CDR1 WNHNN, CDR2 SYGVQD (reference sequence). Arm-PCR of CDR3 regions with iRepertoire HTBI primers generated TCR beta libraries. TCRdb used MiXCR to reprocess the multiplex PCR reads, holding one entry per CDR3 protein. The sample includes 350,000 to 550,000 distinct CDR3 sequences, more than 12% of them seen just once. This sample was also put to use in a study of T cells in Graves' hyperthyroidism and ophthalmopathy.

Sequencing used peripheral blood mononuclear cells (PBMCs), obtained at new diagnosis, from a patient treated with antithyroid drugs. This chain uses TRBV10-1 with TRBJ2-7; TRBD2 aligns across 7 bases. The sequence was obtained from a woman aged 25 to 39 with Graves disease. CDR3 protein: CASSEYRRGTYEQYF. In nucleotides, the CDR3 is TGCGCCAGCAGTGAGTACCGGCGGGGGACCTACGAGCAGTACTTC.